One sample yielded the 26 T cell receptor beta chains listed below, sequenced in a study of T cell responses to AZD1222 COVID-19 vaccine. Assay: immunoSEQ multiplex PCR; the TCRdb copy retains only in-frame clones and omits some. The table records around 120,000 clones, about 92% of them present only once. Specimen: peripheral blood, collected on day 0 of AZD1222 vaccination. The receptor set was obtained from an adult in good health.

The V and J genes are TRBV28 and TRBJ2-7; 7 bases line up with TRBD2. With V trimmed by 1 base and J by 7 bases, 4 bases remained unmatched. The CDR3 sequence is 13 residues long. The germline gives CDR1 MDHEN, CDR2 SYDVKM. CDR3 nucleotides: TGTGCCAGCAGTTTATCATCGGGGGGTGAGCAGTACTTC. This codes for CASSLSSGGEQYF.

In DNA form, the CDR3 reads TGTGCCAGCAGCCAGATCAGGCTAGCGGGAGGGCCCTACGAGCAGTACTTC. Amino acid sequence: CASSQIRLAGGPYEQYF. The J gene is TRBJ2-7, the V gene TRBV3-1 (or the pseudogene TRBV3-2); the match to TRBD2 covers 12 bases. This CDR3 is built from 17 residues. Germline-derived CDR1 and CDR2 are LGHDT and YNNKEL (reference sequence). V gave up 3 bases and J gave up 2 bases; unmatched junction bases: 8.

V gene TRBV3-1 (or the pseudogene TRBV3-2) combines with J gene TRBJ1-2, with D maybe TRBD1 (6 bases). CDR3 length: 15 amino acids. Germline V CDR1 and CDR2: LGHDT, YNNKEL (reference sequence). The V and J ends lost 0 bases and 4 bases respectively, with 12 bases between them. CDR3 DNA sequence: TGTGCCAGCAGCCAAGACCACAGGGTAGGCTATGGCTACACCTTC. It yields the protein CASSQDHRVGYGYTF.

This clone was detected only once. The chain carries TRBV15 and TRBJ2-3, with a possible D match to TRBD2 (5 bases). V lost 3 bases and J 7 bases, leaving 11 bases between the germline ends. This CDR3 spans 13 amino acids. The V gene's germline CDR1 is LNHNV and CDR2 YYDKDF (reference sequence). The CDR3 reads CATSRPGLYTQYF. The CDR3 DNA follows: TGTGCCACCAGCAGGCCCGGACTTTATACGCAGTATTTT.

Comment on this clone: This sample also contains other DNA sequences that code for the same CDR3. The gene calls are TRBV5-1 and TRBJ1-1; D is unclear. CDR1 and CDR2 from the germline V gene are SGHRS and YFSETQ. Deletions cut 0 bases from V and 0 bases from J, with 3 bases between. This CDR3 region has 13 residues. The CDR3 is CASSLGVNTEAFF. CDR3 in DNA: TGCGCCAGCAGCTTGGGAGTGAACACTGAAGCTTTCTTT. The full variable domain, completed using reference TRBV5-1 and TRBJ1-1, is KAGVTQTPRYLIKTRGQQVTLSCSPISGHRSVSWYQQTPGQGLQFLFEYFSETQRNKGNFPGRFSGRQFSNSRSEMNVSTLELGDSALYLCASSLGVNTEAFFGQGTRLTVV.

The CDR3 DNA follows: TGTGCCAGCAGTCACAGACCCCGGCAGGATGTGGAGCAGTTCTTC. This sequence encodes CASSHRPRQDVEQFF. J is TRBJ2-1 and V is TRBV6-5; D unresolved. The CDR3 totals 15 residues. Germline V gives CDR1 MNHEY, CDR2 SVGAGI. V was clipped by 5 bases and J by 10 bases, with 21 bases between them.

The chain has TRBV28 and TRBJ2-2; the match to TRBD2 covers 11 bases. The germline V gene has CDR1 MDHEN and CDR2 SYDVKM. J lost 5 bases, V lost 4 bases, and 6 bases had no gene match. CDR3 length: 16 residues. The DNA for the CDR3 is TGTGCCAGCAGTTCCGGACTAGCGGGTGCTACCGGGGAGCTGTTTTTT. It yields the protein CASSSGLAGATGELFF.

J is TRBJ2-1 and V is TRBV11-2; D might be TRBD1 or TRBD2, each matching 5 bases. CDR1 is SGHAT and CDR2 is FQNNGV in the germline V gene. The CDR3 is made up of 14 amino acids. Between the trimmed V and J ends, which lost 5 bases and 7 bases, there was a span of 15 bases. The CDR3 loop is CASSGTPLSNEQFF. The CDR3 region has the DNA TGTGCCAGCAGCGGGACCCCCCTATCAAATGAGCAGTTCTTC.

This rearrangement joins TRBV28 to TRBJ2-3; 8 bases are shared with TRBD1. V shed 9 bases, J shed 5 bases, and the junction held 13 bases outside the gene matches. Germline CDR1 MDHEN, CDR2 SYDVKM. The CDR3 is 15 amino acids. DNA for the CDR3: TGTGCCAGTATCTCGGACAGGGCCCCTTTAGATACGCAGTATTTT. Residues: CASISDRAPLDTQYF.

The rearrangement joins TRBV5-4 to TRBJ1-4, with 11 bases aligning to TRBD1. CDR3 length equals 17 residues. Germline CDR1 is SGHNT and CDR2 is YYREEE (reference sequence). Losses at the gene ends were 2 bases for V and 7 bases for J; bases not matched to a gene: 10. The CDR3 sequence: CASSFGQGAGSGEKLFF. CDR3 coding DNA: TGTGCCAGCAGCTTCGGACAGGGGGCCGGTTCAGGTGAAAAACTGTTTTTT.

The chain has TRBV6-1 and TRBJ2-2; D is possibly TRBD1 or TRBD2 (5 bases each). V lost 3 bases to trimming and J lost 0 bases, with 20 bases between them. CDR1 MNHNS and CDR2 SASEGT come from the germline V gene. The CDR3 totals 19 residues. This CDR3 reads CASSDQPGLEGPNTGELFF. The CDR3 DNA is TGTGCCAGCAGTGACCAACCAGGGCTTGAGGGCCCGAACACCGGGGAGCTGTTTTTT.

The chain combines TRBV9 with TRBJ2-7, with D perhaps TRBD1 (6 bases). CDR1 and CDR2 from the germline V gene are SGDLS and YYNGEE. V dropped 4 bases and J dropped 5 bases, with 13 bases sitting between them. This CDR3 has 13 amino acids. CDR3 nucleotide sequence: TGTGCCAGCAGCAGAAACAGGGCGGACGAGCAGTACTTC. Its protein is CASSRNRADEQYF.

The chain employs TRBV19 and TRBJ1-5; D remains unclear. V was pared by 3 bases and J by 7 bases, with 10 bases between. The CDR3 loop spans 13 amino acids. Germline V gives CDR1 LNHDA, CDR2 SQIVND (reference sequence). CDR3 sequence (DNA): TGTGCCAGTAGTATGGGCCAACTACAGCCCCAGCATTTT. This translates into CASSMGQLQPQHF. Filled out from reference TRBV19 and TRBJ1-5, the complete variable domain reads DGGITQSPKYLFRKEGQNVTLSCEQNLNHDAMYWYRQDPGQGLRLIYYSQIVNDFQKGDIAEGYSVSREKKESFPLTVTSAQKNPTAFYLCASSMGQLQPQHFGDGTRLSIL.

The chain couples TRBV19 to TRBJ2-3, with D tentatively TRBD2 (6 bases). This CDR3 has 13 residues. V was shortened by 7 bases and J by 2 bases, with 10 bases between the two germline ends. The germline gives CDR1 LNHDA, CDR2 SQIVND (reference sequence). The CDR3 here is CASMREDTDTQYF. As DNA, the CDR3 is TGTGCCAGTATGCGGGAAGACACAGATACGCAGTATTTT.

J is TRBJ2-7 and V is TRBV6-1; D not resolved. There are 13 residues in the CDR3. Looked up from germline, CDR1 is MNHNS and CDR2 is SASEGT. V was pared by 3 bases and J by 6 bases, with 12 bases between. CDR3 in DNA: TGTGCCAGCAGTGAGTCTACGGGTCTCGAGCAGTACTTC. Translating it yields CASSESTGLEQYF.

The chain combines TRBV9 with TRBJ1-3; D unresolved. Germline values: CDR1 SGDLS, CDR2 YYNGEE. This CDR3 comprises 18 residues. The V and J ends lost 2 bases and 0 bases respectively, with 18 bases between them. Written as DNA, the CDR3 is TGTGCCAGCAGCGTTTCCTCCCGGGTCCCAACCTCTGGAAACACCATATATTTT. Translation: CASSVSSRVPTSGNTIYF. Supplemented by reference TRBV9 and TRBJ1-3, the full variable domain reads DSGVTQTPKHLITATGQRVTLRCSPRSGDLSVYWYQQSLDQGLQFLIQYYNGEERAKGNILERFSAQQFPDLHSELNLSSLELGDSALYFCASSVSSRVPTSGNTIYFGEGSWLTVV.

This clone occurred once. The rearrangement uses TRBV7-9 and TRBJ2-2; TRBD2 aligns across 7 bases. CDR3 length: 16 amino acids. Looked up from germline, CDR1 is SEHNR and CDR2 is FQNEAQ (reference sequence). After removal of 5 bases from V and 5 bases from J, the junction contained 11 bases not matched to a gene. This CDR3 is CASSLDGGSRTGELFF. In DNA, the CDR3 is TGTGCCAGCAGCCTGGATGGCGGGAGTAGAACCGGGGAGCTGTTTTTT.

J is TRBJ2-2 and V is TRBV14; D unclear. V was shortened by 3 bases and J by 6 bases, with 14 bases between the two germline ends. CDR3 length: 15 residues. CDR1 is SGHDN and CDR2 is FVKESK in the germline V gene. The CDR3 spells CASSHRQGFSGELFF. Written as DNA, the CDR3 is TGTGCCAGCAGCCATAGACAAGGGTTCTCCGGGGAGCTGTTTTTT.

The genes are TRBV28 and TRBJ2-7; 14 positions agree with TRBD2. The CDR3 totals 18 residues. The J segment lost 4 bases and the V segment lost 8 bases, leaving 16 bases of the junction unmatched. The germline CDR1 and CDR2 sequences are MDHEN and SYDVKM. The CDR3 DNA reads TGTGCCAGCGTACCCGGTTGGGGGACTAGCGGGAGACGGTACGAGCAGTACTTC. Protein: CASVPGWGTSGRRYEQYF.

The rearrangement uses TRBV11-2 and TRBJ1-6, with a tentative D call TRBD1 (6 bases). The CDR3 is 16 residues long. CDR1 SGHAT and CDR2 FQNNGV come from the germline V gene. V lost 0 bases and J 7 bases, leaving 13 bases between the germline ends. The CDR3 region is CASSLDFQGNNSPLHF. The CDR3 region has the DNA TGTGCCAGCAGCTTAGATTTTCAGGGGAACAATTCACCCCTCCACTTT.

This chain joins TRBV19 and TRBJ2-7; 10 bases are shared with TRBD2. Per germline, CDR1 LNHDA and CDR2 SQIVND (reference sequence). The CDR3 has 14 amino acids. Trimming at V came to 4 bases and at J to 2 bases, leaving 2 bases not matched to a gene. CDR3 coding DNA: TGTGCCAGTAGTAAGCGGGAGGGCACCTACGAGCAGTACTTC. Translated: CASSKREGTYEQYF.

Of note for this clone: Other DNA sequences in the sample encode the same CDR3. The J gene is TRBJ2-1, the V gene TRBV9; D unclear. In germline, CDR1 is SGDLS, CDR2 YYNGEE. This CDR3 spans 15 amino acids. V lost 4 bases, J lost 0 bases, and 11 bases lay in between. CDR3 region: CASSKGGSSYNEQFF. The CDR3 bases are TGTGCCAGCAGCAAGGGCGGTAGCTCCTACAATGAGCAGTTCTTC.

The J gene is TRBJ1-2, the V gene TRBV2, with 7 bases aligning to TRBD1. Germline CDR1 and CDR2: SNHLY and FYNNEI. V was clipped by 6 bases and J by 7 bases; unmatched bases: 8. The length of the CDR3 is 13 residues. CDR3 sequence (DNA): TGTGCCAGCAGCGCAACAGGGGCTAGTGGCTACACCTTC. Amino acid sequence: CASSATGASGYTF.

The V and J genes are TRBV11-2 and TRBJ2-7, with 10 bases aligning to TRBD2. V lost 1 base to trimming and J lost 1 base; unmatched junction nucleotides: 10. There are 18 residues in the CDR3. CDR1 is SGHAT and CDR2 is FQNNGV in the germline V gene. The CDR3 DNA reads TGTGCCAGCAGCTTAGGTCTCCTTGGACTAGCGGATTCCTACGAGCAGTACTTC. It is translated as CASSLGLLGLADSYEQYF.

The chain uses TRBV7-8 and TRBJ2-1; D gene uncertain. The CDR3 is 16 residues long. Trimming removed 5 bases at V and 4 bases at J, with 18 bases between. Germline CDR1 reads SGHVS; CDR2 reads FQNEAQ. CDR3 bases: TGTGCCAGCAGCCCGTCGAGACTCTTCACGTACAATGAGCAGTTCTTC. Translating gives CASSPSRLFTYNEQFF.

In regard to this clone: The junction differs from germline at one of its ends, possibly a read error. This sequence joins TRBV7-9 and TRBJ2-1, with 9 bases identical to TRBD2. The CDR3 runs 14 residues. The germline V gene has CDR1 SEHNR and CDR2 FQNEAQ (reference sequence). CDR3 coding DNA: TGTGCCAGCATCTTAGGTCTAGCGGGAAATGAGCAGTTCTTC. Protein sequence: CASILGLAGNEQFF.